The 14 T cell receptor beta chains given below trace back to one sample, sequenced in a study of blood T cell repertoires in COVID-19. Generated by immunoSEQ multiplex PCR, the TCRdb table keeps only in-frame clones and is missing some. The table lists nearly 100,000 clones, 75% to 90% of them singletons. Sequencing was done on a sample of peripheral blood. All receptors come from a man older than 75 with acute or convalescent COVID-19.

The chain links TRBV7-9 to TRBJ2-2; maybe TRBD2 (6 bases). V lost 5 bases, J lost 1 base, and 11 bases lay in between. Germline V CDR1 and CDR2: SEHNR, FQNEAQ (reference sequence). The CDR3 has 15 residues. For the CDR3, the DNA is TGTGCCAGCAGCCCCGGGACTGGGAACACCGGGGAGCTGTTTTTT. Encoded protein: CASSPGTGNTGELFF. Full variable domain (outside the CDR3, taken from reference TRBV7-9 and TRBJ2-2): DTGVSQNPRHKITKRGQNVTFRCDPISEHNRLYWYRQTLGQGPEFLTYFQNEAQLEKSRLLSDRFSAERPKGSFSTLEIQRTEQGDSAMYLCASSPGTGNTGELFFGEGSRLTVL.

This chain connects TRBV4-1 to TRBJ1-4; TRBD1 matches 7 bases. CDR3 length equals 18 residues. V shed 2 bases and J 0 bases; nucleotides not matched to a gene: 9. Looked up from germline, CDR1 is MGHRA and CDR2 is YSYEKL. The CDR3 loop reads CASSQSRDRFTTNEKLFF. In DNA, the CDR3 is TGCGCCAGCAGCCAAAGCAGGGACAGATTTACAACTAATGAAAAACTGTTTTTT.

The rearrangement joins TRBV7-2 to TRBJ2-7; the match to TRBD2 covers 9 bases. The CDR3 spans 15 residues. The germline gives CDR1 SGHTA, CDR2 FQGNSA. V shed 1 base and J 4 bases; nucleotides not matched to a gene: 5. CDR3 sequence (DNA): TGTGCCAGCAGCTTAGATACTAGCGGGTTGTACGAGCAGTACTTC. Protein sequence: CASSLDTSGLYEQYF. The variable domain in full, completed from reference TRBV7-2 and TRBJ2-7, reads GAGVSQSPSNKVTEKGKDVELRCDPISGHTALYWYRQSLGQGLEFLIYFQGNSAPDKSGLPSDRFSAERTGGSVSTLTIQRTQQEDSAVYLCASSLDTSGLYEQYFGPGTRLTVT.

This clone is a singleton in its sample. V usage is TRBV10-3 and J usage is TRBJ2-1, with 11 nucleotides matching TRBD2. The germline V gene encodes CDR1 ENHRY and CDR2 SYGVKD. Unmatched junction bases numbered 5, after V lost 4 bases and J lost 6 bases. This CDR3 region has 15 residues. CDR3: CAISVRTSGLNEQFF. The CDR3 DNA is TGTGCCATCAGTGTAAGGACTAGCGGGCTCAATGAGCAGTTCTTC.

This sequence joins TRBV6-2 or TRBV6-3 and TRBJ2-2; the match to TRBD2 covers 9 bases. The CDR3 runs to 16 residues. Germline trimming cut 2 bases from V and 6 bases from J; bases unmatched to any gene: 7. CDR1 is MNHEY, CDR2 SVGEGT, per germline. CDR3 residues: CASSYRLREGAGELFF. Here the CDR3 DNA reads TGTGCCAGCAGTTACAGGTTGCGGGAGGGAGCCGGGGAGCTGTTTTTT.

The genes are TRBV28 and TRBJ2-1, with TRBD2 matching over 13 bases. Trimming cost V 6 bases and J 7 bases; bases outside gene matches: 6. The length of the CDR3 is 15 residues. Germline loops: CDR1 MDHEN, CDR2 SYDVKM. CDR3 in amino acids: CASSGTSGVYNEQFF. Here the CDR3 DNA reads TGTGCCAGCAGCGGGACTAGCGGGGTTTATAATGAGCAGTTCTTC.

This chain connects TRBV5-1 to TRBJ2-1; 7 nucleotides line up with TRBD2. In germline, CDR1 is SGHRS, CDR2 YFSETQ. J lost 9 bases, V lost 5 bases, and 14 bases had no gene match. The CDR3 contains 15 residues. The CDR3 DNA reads TGCGCCAGCAGGGCCGGGACTAACCCTACAAGTGAGCAGTTCTTC. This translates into CASRAGTNPTSEQFF. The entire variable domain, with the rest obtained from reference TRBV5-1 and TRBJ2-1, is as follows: KAGVTQTPRYLIKTRGQQVTLSCSPISGHRSVSWYQQTPGQGLQFLFEYFSETQRNKGNFPGRFSGRQFSNSRSEMNVSTLELGDSALYLCASRAGTNPTSEQFFGPGTRLTVL.

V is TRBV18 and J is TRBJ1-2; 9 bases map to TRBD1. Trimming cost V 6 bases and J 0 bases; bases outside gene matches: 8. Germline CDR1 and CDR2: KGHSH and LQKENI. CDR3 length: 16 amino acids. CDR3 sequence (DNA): TGTGCCAGCTCTCCTGAACAGGGGGCTTCTAACTATGGCTACACCTTC. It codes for CASSPEQGASNYGYTF.

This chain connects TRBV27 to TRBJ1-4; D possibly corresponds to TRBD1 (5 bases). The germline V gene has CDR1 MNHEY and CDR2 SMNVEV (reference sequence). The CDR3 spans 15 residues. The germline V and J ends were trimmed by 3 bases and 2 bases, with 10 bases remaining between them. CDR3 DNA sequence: TGTGCCAGCAGTTTGAAGGGACTCACTAATGAAAAACTGTTTTTT. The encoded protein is CASSLKGLTNEKLFF. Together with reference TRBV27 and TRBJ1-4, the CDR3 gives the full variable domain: EAQVTQNPRYLITVTGKKLTVTCSQNMNHEYMSWYRQDPGLGLRQIYYSMNVEVTDKGDVPEGYKVSRKEKRNFPLILESPSPNQTSLYFCASSLKGLTNEKLFFGSGTQLSVL.

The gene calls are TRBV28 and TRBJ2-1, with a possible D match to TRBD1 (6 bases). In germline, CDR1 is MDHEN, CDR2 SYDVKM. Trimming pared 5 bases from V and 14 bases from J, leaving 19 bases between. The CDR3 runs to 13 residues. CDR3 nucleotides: TGTGCCAGCAGTCCTAAGGCCCCACAGGGCAAGTTCTTC. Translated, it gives CASSPKAPQGKFF.

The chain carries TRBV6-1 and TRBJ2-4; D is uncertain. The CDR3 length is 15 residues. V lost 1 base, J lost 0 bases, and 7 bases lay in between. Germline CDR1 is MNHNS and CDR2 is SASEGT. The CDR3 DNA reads TGTGCCAGCAGTGAAGTGTTCTTAGCCAAAAACATTCAGTACTTC. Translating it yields CASSEVFLAKNIQYF.

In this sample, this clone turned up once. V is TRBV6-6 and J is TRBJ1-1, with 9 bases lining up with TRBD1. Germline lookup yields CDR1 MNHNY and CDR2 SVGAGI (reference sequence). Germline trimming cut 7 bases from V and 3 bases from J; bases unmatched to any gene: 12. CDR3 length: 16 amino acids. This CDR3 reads CASTDWTGVLDTEAFF. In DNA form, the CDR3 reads TGTGCCAGCACCGACTGGACAGGGGTCTTGGACACTGAAGCTTTCTTT.

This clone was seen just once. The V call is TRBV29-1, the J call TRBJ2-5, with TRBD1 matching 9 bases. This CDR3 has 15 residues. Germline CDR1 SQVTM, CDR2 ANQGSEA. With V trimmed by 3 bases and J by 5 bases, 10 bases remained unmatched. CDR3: CSVDRGQGNWETQYF. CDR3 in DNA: TGCAGCGTTGACCGAGGACAGGGGAATTGGGAGACCCAGTACTTC.

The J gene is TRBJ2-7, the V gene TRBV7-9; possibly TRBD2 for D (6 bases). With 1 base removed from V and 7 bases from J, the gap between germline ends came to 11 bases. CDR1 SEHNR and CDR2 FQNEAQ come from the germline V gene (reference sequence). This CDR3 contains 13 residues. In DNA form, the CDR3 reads TGTGCCAGCAGCTTAGAACGTCGGGGGGAGCAGTACTTC. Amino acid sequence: CASSLERRGEQYF.